The rows below give T cell receptor beta chains drawn from one sample of a study of shared clonotypes between healthy human individuals. Some clones are missing from TCRdb's copy, which holds only in-frame ones; the method was immunoSEQ multiplex PCR. Found here are 1,500,000 or so clones, approximately 98.5% of them singletons; the top ten hold over 0.3%. What was sequenced was naive CD4+ T cells sorted from blood. These receptors originate from a young man in good health. Each CDR3 is given with its conserved first and last residue. Each record gives: V gene, J gene, clone size, D gene, CDR3 DNA, CDR3 protein. A D gene is named only where the DNA matches it firmly. Rows give clone size only sometimes, using once, few, many, or a class for an expanded clone.

TRBV7-2	TRBJ2-7	NA	NA	TGTGCCAGCAGCGCGGAGACAGTCTCCGAGCAGTACTTC	CASSAETVSEQYF
TRBV5-5	TRBJ2-7	NA	NA	TGTGCCAGCAGCGCAGGAGCCTACGAGCAGTACTTC	CASSAGAYEQYF
TRBV7-6	TRBJ1-1	NA	TRBD1	TGTGCCAGCAGCTTAGGGGGTAGGGACAGAATGAACACTGAAGCTTTCTTT	CASSLGGRDRMNTEAFF
TRBV6-1	TRBJ2-7	NA	NA	TGTGCCAGCAAGGAGACCTACGAGCAGTACTTC	CASKETYEQYF
TRBV7-2	TRBJ2-5	NA	TRBD1	TGTGCCAGCAGCTTGGACAGGGGCACGTGGGAGACCCAGTACTTC	CASSLDRGTWETQYF
TRBV5-1	TRBJ2-1	NA	TRBD2	TGCGCCAGCAGCTTTCTACAGGGACTAGCGAGGTACAATGAGCAGTTCTTC	CASSFLQGLARYNEQFF
TRBV7-9	TRBJ1-2	NA	TRBD1	TGTGCCAGCACCCAGACAGGGGGCTATGGCTACACCTTC	CASTQTGGYGYTF
TRBV11-2	TRBJ2-3	NA	NA	TGTGCCAGCAGCCCAGACACAGATACGCAGTATTTT	CASSPDTDTQYF
TRBV20-1	TRBJ2-7	NA	TRBD2	TGCAGTAGCGGGACCGTCTACGAGCAGTACTTC	CSSGTVYEQYF
TRBV4-1	TRBJ1-5	NA	NA	TGCGCCAGCAGCCAAGTTATTCCGAATCAGCCCCAGCATTTT	CASSQVIPNQPQHF
TRBV19	TRBJ1-5	NA	NA	TGTGCCAGTACCGTAGGGCATTTGGGGGCAGGACGCGCTCAGCCCCAGCATTTT	CASTVGHLGAGRAQPQHF
TRBV5-4	TRBJ2-7	NA	NA	TGTGCCAGCAGCTTGGACCGAATTTACGAGCAGTACTTC	CASSLDRIYEQYF
TRBV6-5	TRBJ1-2	NA	TRBD1	TGTGCCAGCAGCCCGGGACAGGCGTATGCACATGGCTACACCTTC	CASSPGQAYAHGYTF
TRBV29-1	TRBJ2-2	NA	NA	TGCAGTGCAGGGGACACCGGGGAGCTGTTTTTT	CSAGDTGELFF
TRBV4-1	TRBJ2-3	NA	NA	TGCGCCAGCAGCCAAGATTTCAGAACTCGCACAGATACGCAGTATTTT	CASSQDFRTRTDTQYF
TRBV7-2	TRBJ2-7	NA	NA	TGTGCCAGCAGCGTGACAGGTCAAAACTACGAGCAGTACTTC	CASSVTGQNYEQYF
TRBV18	TRBJ2-7	NA	TRBD1	TGTGCCAGCTCCTCAGACAGGGCACGTTCCTACGAGCAGTACTTC	CASSSDRARSYEQYF
TRBV28	TRBJ1-2	NA	NA	TGTGCCAGCAGTCCAGTTAACTATGGCTACACCTTC	CASSPVNYGYTF
TRBV27	TRBJ2-3	NA	TRBD2	TGTGCCAGCAGGATGTCAGGGACTAGCTTGAAGGCAGATACGCAGTATTTT	CASRMSGTSLKADTQYF
TRBV7-2	TRBJ2-2	NA	NA	TGTGCCAGCAGCGGCAGGGTTACCGGGGAGCTGTTTTTT	CASSGRVTGELFF
TRBV28	TRBJ2-7	NA	TRBD1	TGTGCCAGCAGGGGGGACAGTAGGTACTACGAGCAGTACTTC	CASRGDSRYYEQYF
TRBV4-1	TRBJ1-1	NA	NA	TGCGCCAGCAGCCAAGATCTATCAGGTCCAGGGTGGGTTACTGAAGCTTTCTTT	CASSQDLSGPGWVTEAFF
TRBV5-1	TRBJ1-3	NA	NA	TGCGCCAGCAGCTTGGCGCCTGGAAACACCATATATTTT	CASSLAPGNTIYF
TRBV27	TRBJ1-1	few	TRBD1	TGTGCCAGCGGGACCAGGGGGATCTTATGGGCTTTCTTT	CASGTRGILWAFF
TRBV28	TRBJ2-2	NA	TRBD2	TGTGCCAGCAGTAGAGCGGGAGGGTTCGCCGGGGAGCTGTTTTTT	CASSRAGGFAGELFF
TRBV28	TRBJ2-7	NA	TRBD1	TGTGCCAGTTCCCGACAGGGACCCTACGAGCAGTACTTC	CASSRQGPYEQYF
TRBV2	TRBJ2-1	NA	NA	TGTGCCGGATCCCGGGACCCCTCCTACAATGAGCAGTTCTTC	CAGSRDPSYNEQFF
TRBV2	TRBJ2-1	NA	NA	TGTGCCAGCAGTGAGAAGAGCGGGCAAGGGTACAATGAGCAGTTCTTC	CASSEKSGQGYNEQFF
TRBV9	TRBJ2-2	NA	NA	TGTGCCAGCAGCGTAGTCGGGCAGAAGAACACCGGGGAGCTGTTTTTT	CASSVVGQKNTGELFF
TRBV7-3	TRBJ1-1	NA	NA	TGTGCCAGCAGCCCCGGACGGATGAACACTGAAGCTTTCTTT	CASSPGRMNTEAFF
TRBV6-1	TRBJ2-4	NA	TRBD2	TGTGCCAGCGGGGAGCGGGGAAGCATTCAGTACTTC	CASGERGSIQYF
TRBV4-3	TRBJ1-1	NA	TRBD1	TGCGCCAGCAGCCAAGATAACCGACAGGGGGGTGGTGAAGCTTTCTTT	CASSQDNRQGGGEAFF
TRBV28	TRBJ1-5	NA	TRBD1	TGTGCCAGCAGACGGCGACCCACAGGGGCGCGGCAGCCCCAGCATTTT	CASRRRPTGARQPQHF
TRBV19	TRBJ1-2	NA	NA	TGTGCCAGTAGTATTTTAGGCTATGGCTACACCTTC	CASSILGYGYTF
TRBV19	TRBJ1-3	NA	TRBD1	TGTGCCAGTAGGACAGGGGCTGGAAACACCATATATTTT	CASRTGAGNTIYF
TRBV28	TRBJ2-7	NA	NA	TGTGCCAGTATACAGGGTCGCGAGCAGTACTTC	CASIQGREQYF
TRBV5-1	TRBJ2-1	NA	TRBD2	TGCGCCAGCAGCTTTAGACTAGCGGGAGGCTACAATGAGCAGTTCTTC	CASSFRLAGGYNEQFF
TRBV5-1	TRBJ2-1	NA	TRBD1	TGCGCCAGCAGCTTGCCGCCGACAGGGGTAGGCGATGAGCAGTTCTTC	CASSLPPTGVGDEQFF
TRBV27	TRBJ2-1	NA	NA	TGTGCCAGCAGCTCAGAATACTCCCGCTCCTACAATGAGCAGTTCTTC	CASSSEYSRSYNEQFF
TRBV4-3	TRBJ1-4	NA	TRBD1	TGCGCCAGCAGCCAAGACTACGGACAGGGGTGGGATGAAAAACTGTTTTTT	CASSQDYGQGWDEKLFF
TRBV18	TRBJ2-3	NA	NA	TGTGCCAGCTCACCAAAGTCTCTCGGGGCAGGGATCACAGATACGCAGTATTTT	CASSPKSLGAGITDTQYF
TRBV20-1	TRBJ2-1	NA	NA	TGCAGTGCCACTAGCAATGAGCAGTTCTTC	CSATSNEQFF
TRBV28	TRBJ2-7	once	TRBD2	TGTGCCAGCAGTTTTAACGGGAGGATGGGCTACGAGCAGTACTTC	CASSFNGRMGYEQYF
TRBV28	TRBJ1-5	NA	TRBD1	TGTGCCAGCAGTTTACCAGGGGGCGCTCCAGATCAGCCCCAGCATTTT	CASSLPGGAPDQPQHF
TRBV28	TRBJ1-1	NA	NA	TGTGCAAGCGTGGGAAACACTGAAGCTTTCTTT	CASVGNTEAFF
TRBV2	TRBJ2-3	NA	NA	TGTGCCAGCAGGAGGATCTTGGGTACGCAGTATTTT	CASRRILGTQYF
TRBV11-2	TRBJ2-7	NA	NA	TGTGCCAGCAGCTTAGAGACCGACCTTGGGCAGTACTTC	CASSLETDLGQYF
TRBV9	TRBJ2-2	NA	NA	TGTGCCAGCAGCCGGACCCGTAACACCGGGGAGCTGTTTTTT	CASSRTRNTGELFF
TRBV5-1	TRBJ1-2	NA	NA	TGCGCCAGCAGCTTAAAACTCCCGTCGGAGGGCTACACCTTC	CASSLKLPSEGYTF
TRBV18	TRBJ2-5	NA	TRBD2	TGTGCCAGCTCACCATATCCCTCGACTAGCGGCCAAGAGACCCAGTACTTC	CASSPYPSTSGQETQYF
TRBV10-3	TRBJ1-2	once	NA	TGTGCCACAAACGGCGAGGCTTCTGGCTACACCTTC	CATNGEASGYTF
TRBV27	TRBJ2-7	once	NA	TGTGCCAGCAGTTTAGGGCCCCTAACTCGACCAGACCGTTCGTGGCAGTACTTC	CASSLGPLTRPDRSWQYF
TRBV6-4	TRBJ2-5	once	TRBD2	TGTGCCAGCAGTGACTTTAGCGGGTCGACCCAGTACTTC	CASSDFSGSTQYF
TRBV6-5	TRBJ2-1	NA	NA	TGTGCCTCGCGGGACTCCTACAATGAGCAGTTCTTC	CASRDSYNEQFF
TRBV9	TRBJ2-1	NA	TRBD2	TGTGCCAGCAGCGTAGCCCCCGGTAGCGGGTTACGGGATGAGCAGTTCTTC	CASSVAPGSGLRDEQFF
TRBV7-8	TRBJ2-3	NA	NA	TGTGCCAGCAGCTTACAAGGAGGGCCTGTTACGCAGTATTTT	CASSLQGGPVTQYF
TRBV10-1	TRBJ2-5	NA	TRBD1	TGCGCCAGCAGTGCAGGGGGCTGGGAGACCCAGTACTTC	CASSAGGWETQYF
TRBV12-5	TRBJ2-1	NA	TRBD1	TGTGCTAGTGGTTTGTTCCTCGGGACAGGGGTAAATGAGCAGTTCTTC	CASGLFLGTGVNEQFF
TRBV10-1	TRBJ2-3	NA	TRBD1	TGCGCCAGCAGTGAACCGGGACAGGGTACAGATACGCAGTATTTT	CASSEPGQGTDTQYF